Listed below are T cell receptor beta chains from one sample, sequenced in a study of identical twins. Each CDR3 protein is one row after TCRdb ran MiXCR on the 5' RACE reads. Counted here are 1,800,000 or so distinct CDR3 sequences, about 32% occurring once; the ten biggest clones make up about 0.27%. Sequenced material: cord blood. The source of these receptors is a newborn girl in good health. CDR3s include the opening cysteine and the closing phenylalanine or tryptophan. Fields, in order: clone size, V gene, J gene, D gene, CDR3 DNA, CDR3 protein. A D gene is named only where the DNA matches it firmly. For some rows the clone size is stated as once, few or many, or as a class when expanded; others skip it.

>many|TRBV29-1|TRBJ2-7|TRBD2
TGCAGCGTTCAAGGGCTAGCGGGAGTTGGGTACGAGCAGTACTTC
CSVQGLAGVGYEQYF
>few|TRBV12-3/TRBV12-4|TRBJ1-2|TRBD1
TGTGCCAGCAGTCGACACCAGGGGGCCTTCTATGGCTACACCTTC
CASSRHQGAFYGYTF
>many|TRBV14|TRBJ2-5|-
TGTGCCAGCAGCCACTCGGAGACCCAGTACTTC
CASSHSETQYF
>few|TRBV7-9|TRBJ1-4|TRBD1
TGTGCCAGCAGCCCTAATACAGGGGGGAAAGCAACTAATGAAAAACTGTTTTTT
CASSPNTGGKATNEKLFF
>-|TRBV3-1|TRBJ2-7|-
TGTGCCAGCTCCCCAAGTCGGCACCCCCGGTACTCCTACGAGCAGTACTTC
CASSPSRHPRYSYEQYF
>few|TRBV6-1|TRBJ1-2|-
TGTGCCAGCAGTGACCTGGGACCTCCGCAGGGCTACACCTTC
CASSDLGPPQGYTF
>-|TRBV11-2|TRBJ2-1|-
TGTGCCAGCAGCTTAAGGGGGGGCCAGGACAATGAGCAGTTCTTC
CASSLRGGQDNEQFF
>-|TRBV21-1|TRBJ1-6|-
TGTGCCAGCAGCAAAGTCTGGACAGGGTATAATTCACCCCTCCACTTT
CASSKVWTGYNSPLHF
>few|TRBV20-1|TRBJ2-1|TRBD2
TGCAGTTGGACTAGCGGGGGGGGTAATGAGCAGTTCTTC
CSWTSGGGNEQFF
>few|TRBV10-3|TRBJ1-6|-
TGTGCCATCAGTGACCCCGTGGGGAAAAATAATTCACCCCTCCACTTT
CAISDPVGKNNSPLHF
>-|TRBV4-2|TRBJ2-3|TRBD2
TGTGCCAGCAGCCGGAGGGTAGCGGGGGTCACAGATACGCAGTATTTT
CASSRRVAGVTDTQYF
>-|TRBV25-1|TRBJ1-6|-
TGTGCCAGCACAGACCAGGGGAATTCACCCCTCCACTTT
CASTDQGNSPLHF
>-|TRBV7-8|TRBJ2-7|TRBD1
TGTGCCAGCAGCACACGTACAGGGGTCCACGAGCAGTACTTC
CASSTRTGVHEQYF
>few|TRBV20-1|TRBJ1-1|-
TGCAGTGCAAAGGGGGGCGCGGCGGCTGAAGCTTTCTTT
CSAKGGAAAEAFF
>once|TRBV9|TRBJ1-6|-
TGTGCCAGCAGCCGAGGCGGGAGCTCCTATAATTCACCCCTCCACTTT
CASSRGGSSYNSPLHF
>-|TRBV5-6|TRBJ2-1|TRBD2
TGTGCCAGCAGCTTGGAGCGGGGGGGTACTTACAATGAGCAGTTCTTC
CASSLERGGTYNEQFF
>-|TRBV24-1|TRBJ2-2|-
TGTGCCACCAGTGCATTCGCCGGGGAGCTGTTTTTT
CATSAFAGELFF
>-|TRBV6-5|TRBJ1-2|TRBD1
TGTGCCAGCAGTTACTCGAAAAACCCGACAGGGGGCTATGGCTACACCTTC
CASSYSKNPTGGYGYTF
>-|TRBV29-1|TRBJ1-1|-
TGCAGCGTTGAAGCGGCAGGGCACGTCCGGACTGAAGCTTTCTTT
CSVEAAGHVRTEAFF
>-|TRBV5-1|TRBJ2-5|-
TGCGCCAGCAGCTTGGAGGGTTACCAAGAGACCCAGTACTTC
CASSLEGYQETQYF
>-|TRBV20-1|TRBJ2-5|-
TGCAGTGCTACGCCTGAGGGGGAACAAGAGACCCAGTACTTC
CSATPEGEQETQYF
>-|TRBV25-1|TRBJ1-1|-
TGTGCCAGCAGTGAATATACGCCCCGGGGGGCTTTCTTT
CASSEYTPRGAFF
>-|TRBV2|TRBJ1-1|-
TGTGCCAGCAGTGAAGGACTGGTCACTGAAGCTTTCTTT
CASSEGLVTEAFF
>few|TRBV24-1|TRBJ1-1|TRBD1
TGTGCCACCAGTGACCCTCGGACAGGGGCAGCTTTCTTT
CATSDPRTGAAFF
>-|TRBV7-9|TRBJ1-6|-
TGTGCCAGCAGCTTTGAACAGACGGTTTCACCCCTCCACTTT
CASSFEQTVSPLHF
>many|TRBV5-1|TRBJ1-6|-
TGCGCCAGCAGCTTGGACACCTTTAATTCACCCCTCCACTTT
CASSLDTFNSPLHF
>-|TRBV6-2/TRBV6-3|TRBJ2-2|TRBD2
TGTGCCAGCAGTTACGGGGGATCAGCGGGAGGCGGGGAGCTGTTTTTT
CASSYGGSAGGGELFF
>-|TRBV6-1|TRBJ1-2|-
TGTGCCAGCAAGACCTATTTTGAGGGCCTCTATGGCTACACCTTC
CASKTYFEGLYGYTF
>many|TRBV12-3/TRBV12-4|TRBJ2-7|TRBD2
TGTGCCAGCATCGGGGGGAGCTCCTACGAGCAGTACTTC
CASIGGSSYEQYF
>-|TRBV20-1|TRBJ1-5|-
TGCAGTGCTAGAAGGGGGGCCAATCAGCCCCAGCATTTT
CSARRGANQPQHF
>-|TRBV20-1|TRBJ1-5|-
TGCAGTGCTAGAGATCCCGGACTGATAAATCAGCCCCAGCATTTT
CSARDPGLINQPQHF
>few|TRBV25-1|TRBJ1-2|-
TGTGCCAGCAGGGGACGGGACTATGGCTACACCTTC
CASRGRDYGYTF
>-|TRBV20-1|TRBJ1-6|-
TGCAGTGCTAGAGGTTTGGGGGGGGTACGACAGATGTCACCCCTCCACTTT
CSARGLGGVRQMSPLHF
>few|TRBV19|TRBJ2-1|TRBD1
TGTGCCAGTAGTATGATAGGGACAGGCCAGAGATACAATGAGCAGTTCTTC
CASSMIGTGQRYNEQFF
>-|TRBV20-1|TRBJ2-7|TRBD1
TGCAGTGCTTATCGACAGGGATACGAGCAGTACTTC
CSAYRQGYEQYF
>-|TRBV7-9|TRBJ2-3|TRBD2
TGTGCCAGCAGCTCCTCGAGGCTAGCGGTCGCAGATACGCAGTATTTT
CASSSSRLAVADTQYF
>-|TRBV7-6|TRBJ2-7|-
TGTGCCAGCAGCCCGAGGGGCAGAGGGAGCTCCTACGAGCAGTACTTC
CASSPRGRGSSYEQYF
>few|TRBV7-8|TRBJ1-2|TRBD1
TGTGCCAGCAGCTTACGGAGGGGGCAGGCGATCTCGGGCTACACCTTC
CASSLRRGQAISGYTF
>-|TRBV4-1|TRBJ2-7|-
TGCGCCAGCAGCCGTAATTCGGACTTGGATGAGCAGTACTTC
CASSRNSDLDEQYF
>-|TRBV21-1|TRBJ2-1|-
TGTGCCAGCAGCATGGGAGGCGGGACCCCAACTTACAATGAGCAGTTCTTC
CASSMGGGTPTYNEQFF
>-|TRBV12-3/TRBV12-4|TRBJ2-5|TRBD1
TGTGCCAGCAGCCAGTTTACAGGGGGCCTCGAGACCCAGTACTTC
CASSQFTGGLETQYF
>few|TRBV2|TRBJ1-6|TRBD1
TGTGCCAGCGGGGACAGTGTCAGCTCCTATAATTCACCCCTCCACTTT
CASGDSVSSYNSPLHF
>-|TRBV5-1|TRBJ2-4|TRBD2
TGCGCCAGCAGCTTCACCGTGGCGGGGGGGCCGATAGCCAAAAACATTCAGTACTTC
CASSFTVAGGPIAKNIQYF
>-|TRBV2|TRBJ2-1|TRBD2
TGTGCCAGCAGTGAATTAATCCCATGGAGACTAGCGGGGCCCTACAATGAGCAGTTCTTC
CASSELIPWRLAGPYNEQFF
>-|TRBV5-1|TRBJ1-6|TRBD1
TGCGCCAGCAGCTTGGAACAGGGGCATTCACCCCTCCACTTT
CASSLEQGHSPLHF
>-|TRBV28|TRBJ2-5|-
TGTGCGGCGGGGACAATGCAAGAGACCCAGTACTTC
CAAGTMQETQYF
>few|TRBV18|TRBJ1-2|-
TGTGCCAGCTCACCTGCCGGGACGGGCTATGGCTACACCTTC
CASSPAGTGYGYTF
>few|TRBV7-8|TRBJ2-7|TRBD1
TGTGCCAGCAGCTTAGTACGACAGGGGGGTCGCTACGAGCAGTACTTC
CASSLVRQGGRYEQYF
>-|TRBV28|TRBJ1-2|-
TGTGCCAGCAGACCTGCTCGACCCTATGGCTACACCTTC
CASRPARPYGYTF
>-|TRBV7-8|TRBJ2-1|-
TGTGCCAGCAGCTTCCAGAGGGAGAGCCGAAACAATGAGCAGTTCTTC
CASSFQRESRNNEQFF
>many|TRBV25-1|TRBJ1-2|TRBD1
TGTGCCAGTCGCCCGACAGGGGACTATGGCTACACCTTC
CASRPTGDYGYTF
>once|TRBV6-1|TRBJ2-5|-
TGTGCCAGCAGTGACCCCATGACAGAGGAGACAGAGACCCAGTACTTC
CASSDPMTEETETQYF
>-|TRBV11-2|TRBJ2-3|-
TGTGCCAGCAGCTTAGAGTTGGCCTCCCTCACAGATACGCAGTATTTT
CASSLELASLTDTQYF
>-|TRBV6-5|TRBJ1-2|-
TGTGCCAGCAGTTACGGGGGTTGGGGCTACACCTTC
CASSYGGWGYTF
>-|TRBV6-2/TRBV6-3|TRBJ1-2|-
TGTGCCAGCGACCGGGACGCCCACTATGGCTACACCTTC
CASDRDAHYGYTF